This T cell receptor beta chain was sequenced during a study of T cell responses to AZD1222 COVID-19 vaccine. Study-wide background: Second doses that came at about 4 or about 12 weeks were put together.

This clone was observed a single time. Its target is unknown. Libraries were prepared by immunoSEQ multiplex PCR; TCRdb keeps only in-frame clonotypes and omits some of them. The data show around 60,000 clones, roughly 90% seen once. Notes on the study in general: Repertoires were obtained solely post-peak T cell response. Possibly, clonal diversity was underestimated; donors were largely white British and included more females. The span of vaccine-associated CD4 TCRs extended across spike, with dominance at 160-218 and 743-854.

The CDR3 sequence is 15 residues long. V shed 2 bases and J shed 2 bases, with 11 bases lying between them. Germline loops: CDR1 MNHEY, CDR2 SVGAGI. J is TRBJ2-3 and V is TRBV6-5; the D gene is possibly TRBD1 (6 bases). The starting material was peripheral blood, obtained on day 0 of AZD1222 vaccination. The sequence was collected from an adult in good health. The CDR3 DNA reads TGTGCCAGCAGTTACGGGATGGGGGCCACAGATACGCAGTATTTT. This encodes CASSYGMGATDTQYF.